The 21 T cell receptor beta chains below were found in one sample sequenced in a study of cytomegalovirus exposure and HLA in healthy donors. The PCR was carried out with 60 Vbeta primers and 13 Jbeta primers. The repertoire was sequenced with immunoSEQ multiplex PCR; TCRdb's copy has only in-frame clones and lacks some. The sample has around 190,000 clones; around nine tenths are singletons. The sequencing sample was made of PBMCs. These receptors came from a woman aged 18-29 years in good health and CMV-seronegative.

The gene calls are TRBV28 and TRBJ1-1; TRBD1 matches 7 bases. Germline CDR1 and CDR2: MDHEN and SYDVKM. V dropped 2 bases and J dropped 1; count of bases not matched to a gene: 4. This CDR3 contains 15 residues. CDR3 in amino acids: CASSLGAGGNTEAFF. The CDR3 region has the DNA TGTGCCAGCAGTTTAGGGGCAGGGGGGAACACTGAAGCTTTCTTT.

V usage is TRBV7-2 and J usage is TRBJ2-5; 9 nucleotides align to TRBD2. Germline-derived CDR1 and CDR2 are SGHTA and FQGNSA. CDR3 length: 15 residues. After removal of 5 bases from V and 4 bases from J, the junction contained 8 bases not matched to a gene. Here the CDR3 DNA reads TGTGCCAGCAGCCGAATAGCGGGAGTTGGAGAGACCCAGTACTTC. Its protein product is CASSRIAGVGETQYF. The whole variable domain, filled in from reference TRBV7-2 and TRBJ2-5, reads GAGVSQSPSNKVTEKGKDVELRCDPISGHTALYWYRQSLGQGLEFLIYFQGNSAPDKSGLPSDRFSAERTGGSVSTLTIQRTQQEDSAVYLCASSRIAGVGETQYFGPGTRLLVL.

On this clone: This sample also contains other DNA sequences that code for the same CDR3. The chain recombines TRBV7-9 with TRBJ2-7; a weak D match, TRBD1 (6 bases). The germline V and J ends were trimmed by 0 bases and 2 bases, with 8 bases remaining between them. The CDR3 length is 14 residues. Germline lookup yields CDR1 SEHNR and CDR2 FQNEAQ (reference sequence). The CDR3 DNA sequence: TGTGCCAGCAGCTTAGCAGGACAGCCCTACGAGCAGTACTTC. Amino acids: CASSLAGQPYEQYF.

The chain is built from TRBV5-1 and TRBJ2-6; weak D call: TRBD2 (5 bases). The CDR3 spans 18 residues. With 1 base removed from V and 1 base from J, the gap between germline ends came to 15 bases. CDR1 is SGHRS and CDR2 is YFSETQ in the germline V gene. The CDR3 nucleotides read TGCGCCAGCAGCTTGTTTTCGAACAGCGGTTCTGGGGCCAACGTCCTGACTTTC. Translated: CASSLFSNSGSGANVLTF.

As regards this clone: Different DNA sequences within this sample yield the same CDR3. The chain combines TRBV28 with TRBJ1-2; 10 bases are a match to TRBD1. The CDR3 runs to 15 residues. The germline gives CDR1 MDHEN, CDR2 SYDVKM. Trimming took 5 bases from V and 2 from J; bases not matched to a gene: 5. CDR3 sequence: CASSEVGQGNYGYTF. For the CDR3, the DNA is TGTGCCAGCAGTGAAGTGGGACAGGGGAACTATGGCTACACCTTC.

The chain links TRBV7-2 to TRBJ1-1, with TRBD1 as a possible D gene (6 bases). CDR1 and CDR2 from the germline V gene are SGHTA and FQGNSA. This CDR3 has 14 residues. V dropped 5 bases and J dropped 3 bases, with 13 bases sitting between them. Here the CDR3 reads CASSGQQGDTEAFF. Here the CDR3 DNA reads TGTGCCAGCAGCGGGCAACAGGGAGACACTGAAGCTTTCTTT.

This chain uses TRBV30 with TRBJ1-2; a possible D gene is TRBD1 (5 bases). Germline CDR1 and CDR2: GTSNPN and SVGIG (reference sequence). The V and J ends lost 4 bases and 6 bases respectively, with 12 bases between them. There are 12 residues in the CDR3. The CDR3, as DNA: TGTGCCTGGACCACGGGACTACATGGCTACACCTTC. Its translation is CAWTTGLHGYTF.

The J gene is TRBJ2-1, the V gene TRBV5-4; TRBD2 aligns across 16 bases. CDR1 SGHNT and CDR2 YYREEE come from the germline V gene (reference sequence). The V gene end was trimmed by 4 bases and the J gene end by 7 bases; junction bases not matched to a gene: 5. This CDR3 contains 16 residues. CDR3 loop: CASSGGTSGGANEQFF. The DNA for the CDR3 is TGTGCCAGCAGCGGGGGGACTAGCGGGGGGGCTAATGAGCAGTTCTTC.

This clone has more than one count but fewer than ten. The chain links TRBV7-9 to TRBJ2-3; TRBD2 matches 12 bases. After removal of 5 bases from V and 4 bases from J, the junction contained 4 bases not matched to a gene. The V gene's germline CDR1 is SEHNR and CDR2 FQNEAQ (reference sequence). This CDR3 has 15 residues. CDR3 nucleotide sequence: TGTGCCAGCAGCCCGACTAGCGGGAGTGCAGATACGCAGTATTTT. Its translation is CASSPTSGSADTQYF. Complete variable domain (other parts from reference TRBV7-9 and TRBJ2-3): DTGVSQNPRHKITKRGQNVTFRCDPISEHNRLYWYRQTLGQGPEFLTYFQNEAQLEKSRLLSDRFSAERPKGSFSTLEIQRTEQGDSAMYLCASSPTSGSADTQYFGPGTRLTVL.

This clone occurred once. The chain uses TRBV9 and TRBJ2-5, with D perhaps TRBD1 (6 bases). The length of the CDR3 is 17 residues. The germline V and J ends were trimmed by 0 bases and 5 bases, with 20 bases remaining between them. Per the germline V gene, CDR1 is SGDLS and CDR2 is YYNGEE. The CDR3 reads CASSVEGGQGLSETQYF. CDR3 DNA sequence: TGTGCCAGCAGCGTAGAAGGAGGCCAGGGGCTGTCGGAGACCCAGTACTTC.

The chain uses TRBV11-3 and TRBJ2-1; 8 bases line up with TRBD2. V gave up 3 bases and J gave up 9 bases; unmatched junction bases: 7. This CDR3 spans 14 amino acids. Germline-derived CDR1 and CDR2 are SGHNT and YENEEA. CDR3 coding DNA: TGTGCCAGCAGCTTCTCCGGGGGGGCCACTGAGCAGTTCTTC. It translates to CASSFSGGATEQFF.

This clone was counted a single time. The CDR3, as DNA: TGTGCTAGTGGTCCTTGGTCGGGTGTCTCCTACAATGAGCAGTTCTTC. Amino acids: CASGPWSGVSYNEQFF. The V gene is TRBV12-5, the J gene TRBJ2-1, with D unresolved. Germline V gene lookup returns CDR1 LGHNT and CDR2 FRNRAP. There are 16 residues in the CDR3. V was trimmed by 5 bases and J by 0 bases, leaving 14 bases between them.

This clone was seen only a few times. The CDR3, as DNA: TGTGCCAGCAGCAGGGGGAGCCCCGCGGTCGAGCAGTACTTC. Translating it yields CASSRGSPAVEQYF. The V gene is TRBV14, the J gene TRBJ2-7, with a possible D match to TRBD1 (6 bases). CDR3 size: 14 residues. The germline V gene has CDR1 SGHDN and CDR2 FVKESK. Deletions cut 5 bases from V and 6 bases from J, with 17 bases between.

The V gene is TRBV5-1, the J gene TRBJ2-1; 16 bases map to TRBD2. Trimming cost V 4 bases and J 8 bases; bases outside gene matches: 3. The CDR3 length is 15 residues. Germline V CDR1 and CDR2: SGHRS, YFSETQ. The CDR3 spells CASSPGTSGGDEQFF. In nucleotides, the CDR3 is TGCGCCAGCAGCCCCGGGACTAGCGGGGGGGATGAGCAGTTCTTC. Full variable domain (outside the CDR3, taken from reference TRBV5-1 and TRBJ2-1): KAGVTQTPRYLIKTRGQQVTLSCSPISGHRSVSWYQQTPGQGLQFLFEYFSETQRNKGNFPGRFSGRQFSNSRSEMNVSTLELGDSALYLCASSPGTSGGDEQFFGPGTRLTVL.

The rearrangement joins TRBV2 to TRBJ1-6, with 10 nucleotides matching TRBD1. Germline V gives CDR1 SNHLY, CDR2 FYNNEI. The CDR3 has 14 residues. The J segment lost 6 bases and the V segment lost 8 bases, leaving 4 bases of the junction unmatched. The CDR3 reads CASVRDRGNSPLHF. The CDR3 nucleotides are TGTGCCAGCGTCAGGGACAGGGGTAATTCACCCCTCCACTTT.

This chain links TRBV5-4 with TRBJ2-3, with TRBD2 identical over 8 bases. V lost 0 bases and J lost 4; bases outside the gene matches: 7. This CDR3 is 16 amino acids long. Germline V gene sequence: CDR1 SGHNT, CDR2 YYREEE (reference sequence). The CDR3 region is CASSLVAGGGPDTQYF. CDR3 sequence (DNA): TGTGCCAGCAGCTTGGTGGCGGGGGGTGGCCCAGATACGCAGTATTTT.

V is TRBV10-3 and J is TRBJ2-1; 7 bases agree with TRBD1. Germline CDR1 is ENHRY and CDR2 is SYGVKD. The CDR3 is 15 residues long. Trimming at V came to 4 bases and at J to 5 bases, leaving 8 bases not matched to a gene. CDR3 coding DNA: TGTGCCATCAGTGTGAGTAGCCAGGGGGACAATGAGCAGTTCTTC. Its protein product is CAISVSSQGDNEQFF.

In this sample, this clone turned up once. The J gene is TRBJ1-1, the V gene TRBV6-1; D uncertain. CDR3 length: 13 amino acids. Germline V gene lookup returns CDR1 MNHNS and CDR2 SASEGT. V lost 6 bases to trimming and J lost 1 base, with 9 bases between them. The CDR3 bases are TGTGCCAGCAGCTTAGTCCCGAACACTGAAGCTTTCTTT. Translating gives CASSLVPNTEAFF.

This rearrangement joins TRBV30 to TRBJ2-7; 10 nucleotides line up with TRBD2. The CDR3 totals 15 residues. V shed 5 bases, J shed 4 bases, and the junction held 11 bases outside the gene matches. The germline gives CDR1 GTSNPN, CDR2 SVGIG (reference sequence). CDR3 bases: TGTGCCTGGGACACGAGCGGGAGGGCCGGTTACGAGCAGTACTTC. Protein product: CAWDTSGRAGYEQYF.

V usage is TRBV5-1 and J usage is TRBJ1-1; 7 bases line up with TRBD1. The CDR3 length is 16 residues. From germline, CDR1 is SGHRS and CDR2 YFSETQ. Trimming at V came to 0 bases and at J to 2 bases, leaving 7 bases not matched to a gene. The CDR3 nucleotides read TGCGCCAGCAGCTTGGTAACAGGGGCGGAAAACACTGAAGCTTTCTTT. Translated, it gives CASSLVTGAENTEAFF.

This chain links TRBV15 with TRBJ2-6, with a possible D match to TRBD2 (5 bases). Germline V lookup: CDR1 LNHNV, CDR2 YYDKDF (reference sequence). The CDR3 sequence is 17 residues long. The ends were cut back, 0 bases at V and 4 bases at J, with 13 bases in the middle. For the CDR3, the DNA is TGTGCCACCAGCAGAGATGGGGAGTGGGCCGGGGCCAACGTCCTGACTTTC. It specifies CATSRDGEWAGANVLTF.